This TCR beta chain was sequenced in a study of T cells in Graves' hyperthyroidism and ophthalmopathy. Whole-study findings and limits: It was a median roughly 6.5 months before onset that the model predicted ophthalmopathy. The blood repertoire included most of the expanded thyroid clonotypes above 0.001. A model using 13 V-J features told ophthalmopathy apart from stable hyperthyroidism.

RNA transcripts provided the source from which TCR beta CDR3 regions were amplified. The HTBI primer set was used in a first-round RT-PCR of the TCR CDR3. TCRdb redid the calling of the multiplex PCR reads with MiXCR, one entry per CDR3 protein. The table lists about 640,000 distinct CDR3 sequences, 45% of them singletons, with less than 9.5% in the top ten. Comments on this clonotype: Its antigen is undetermined.

V lost 8 bases and J lost 3, with 14 bases in between. This CDR3 has 13 residues. Germline V lookup: CDR1 LNHNV, CDR2 YYDKDF (reference sequence). It was uncontrolled infection, other autoimmune disease, pregnancy or lactation that excluded patients. The chain carries TRBV15 and TRBJ2-7; D gene ambiguous. This TCR was recovered from an adult man with Graves' disease, either hyperthyroidism or ophthalmopathy (not recorded which). Sequencing was performed on peripheral blood or thyroid tissue (not recorded which). The CDR3: CATQLGRYYEQYF. The CDR3 coding sequence is TGTGCCACCCAATTAGGACGGTACTACGAGCAGTACTTC.